The TCR beta chain described here comes from a study of cytomegalovirus exposure and HLA in healthy donors. The PCR had 60 Vbeta and 13 Jbeta primers. The assay was immunoSEQ multiplex PCR, and TCRdb's table has in-frame clones only and misses some. The table has 150,000 to 200,000 clones, 60% to 80% seen once; the top ten hold around 8.3%. Sequencing input: PBMCs. The receptor was isolated from a woman in her 40s in good health and CMV-seropositive.

This chain's CDR3 is CAWSLSVNTEAFF. CDR3 sequence (DNA): TGTGCCTGGAGCCTCTCAGTGAACACTGAAGCTTTCTTT. The chain recombines TRBV30 with TRBJ1-1, with no clear D. This CDR3 is 13 amino acids long. Germline V gives CDR1 GTSNPN, CDR2 SVGIG (reference sequence). V shed 3 bases and J shed 0 bases, with 8 bases lying between them. The full variable domain, in which reference TRBV30 and TRBJ1-1 provide the parts outside the CDR3, is SQTIHQWPATLVQPVGSPLSLECTVEGTSNPNLYWYRQAAGRGLQLLFYSVGIGQISSEVPQNLSASRPQDRQFILSSKKLLLSDSGFYLCAWSLSVNTEAFFGQGTRLTVV.